This T cell receptor (beta chain) emerged from a study of T cell repertoires in cytomegalovirus infection (dated by TCRdb to the late 2010s). Background for the entire study: Peptide stimulations targeted recently identified HLA-C-restricted CMV epitopes, whose presentation resists viral immunomodulation, together with well-studied HLA-B-restricted epitopes. Donor HLA type was relevant to the analysis, as public TCR beta signatures indicated carriage of CMV infection together with the matching HLA type. Results and caveats for the whole study, not just this receptor: In the ex vivo response, HLA-C-restricted CMV-specific TCR beta clonotypes were dominant, and in two of eight donors the single most frequent clonotype came from this HLA-C-restricted group. Carriers of CMV infection plus the relevant HLA type were discriminated by the cumulative frequency of public TCR beta family members in the study cohort and in an independent approximately 360-donor cohort.

A note on this clonotype: This receptor's antigen is unknown. No much larger clone is present one base from it, and per-base qualities are unavailable.

Read against the paper, the sample's treatment or condition label means: in vitro stimulation with specific CMV peptide epitopes to enrich CMV-specific T cells. The listed sequencing device is Illumina HiSeq 1500. TCRdb redid the processing of the public reads, applying fastp at Q25 and MiXCR, and retained in-frame beta chains. Rows with one shared CDR3 protein collapse into an entry with the most common genes and DNA. The sample contains 450,000 to 650,000 distinct CDR3 sequences, 35% to 50% of them found a single time. In total, the top ten clones hold roughly 50% of the sample. Here the sequenced sample was cultured PBMCs, taken from culture after CMV antigen stimulation. The source of this sequence is a human donor in good health (CMV status not recorded). Some clones in this sample may be carry-over from other donors' samples.

The DNA reads TGTGCCAGCAGTTTACCCCCGGGACTAGCCTCCGAGCAGTACTTC. Translated, it reads CASSLPPGLASEQYF. Here the chain combines TRBV28 and TRBJ2-7, and 9 junctional nucleotides match TRBD2. The CDR3 measures 15 amino acids from cysteine to phenylalanine. The kept DNA is CDR3 alone, 45 bases in frame from the first base. According to the germline V gene, CDR1 reads MDHEN and CDR2 reads SYDVKM. At the junction V is shortened by 2 bases and J by 6 bases; bases outside the gene matches: 8. Joined to the reference TRBV28 and TRBJ2-7 proteins, this CDR3 gives the full variable domain: DVKVTQSSRYLVKRTGEKVFLECVQDMDHENMFWYRQDPGLGLRLIYFSYDVKMKEKGDIPEGYSVSREKKERFSLILESASTNQTSMYLCASSLPPGLASEQYFGPGTRLTVT.